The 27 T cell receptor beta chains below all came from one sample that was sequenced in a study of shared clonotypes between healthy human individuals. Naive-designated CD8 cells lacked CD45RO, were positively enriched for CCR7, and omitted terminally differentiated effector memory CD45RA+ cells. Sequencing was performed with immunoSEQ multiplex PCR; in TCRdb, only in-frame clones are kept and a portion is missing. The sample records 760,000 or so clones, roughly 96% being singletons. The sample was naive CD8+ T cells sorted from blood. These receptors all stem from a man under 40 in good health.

CDR3 in amino acids: CASSETGNQPQHF. CDR3 nucleotide sequence: TGTGCCAGCAGTGAAACAGGGAATCAGCCCCAGCATTTT. The genes are TRBV6-5 and TRBJ1-5, with D possibly TRBD1 on 6 matching bases. With 5 bases removed from V and 4 bases from J, the gap between germline ends came to 9 bases. The CDR3 spans 13 residues. Germline values: CDR1 MNHEY, CDR2 SVGAGI.

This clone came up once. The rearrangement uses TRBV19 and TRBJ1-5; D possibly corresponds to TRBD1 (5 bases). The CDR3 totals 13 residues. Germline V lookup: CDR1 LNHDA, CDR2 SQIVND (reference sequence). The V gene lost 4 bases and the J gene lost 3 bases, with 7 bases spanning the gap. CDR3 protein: CASSRGFNQPQHF. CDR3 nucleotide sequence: TGTGCCAGTAGTAGGGGGTTCAATCAGCCCCAGCATTTT.

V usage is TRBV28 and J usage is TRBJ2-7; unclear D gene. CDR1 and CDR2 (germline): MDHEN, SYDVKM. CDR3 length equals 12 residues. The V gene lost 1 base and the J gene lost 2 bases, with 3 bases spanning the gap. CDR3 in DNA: TGTGCCAGCAGTTTATTTGCCTACGAGCAGTACTTC. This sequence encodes CASSLFAYEQYF.

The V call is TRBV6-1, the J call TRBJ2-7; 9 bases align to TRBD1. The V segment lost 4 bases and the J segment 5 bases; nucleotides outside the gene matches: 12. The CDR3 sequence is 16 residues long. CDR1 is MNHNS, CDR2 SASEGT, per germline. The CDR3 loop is CASSASPSRTGDEQYF. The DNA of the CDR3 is TGTGCCAGCAGTGCATCGCCCAGCCGGACAGGGGACGAGCAGTACTTC.

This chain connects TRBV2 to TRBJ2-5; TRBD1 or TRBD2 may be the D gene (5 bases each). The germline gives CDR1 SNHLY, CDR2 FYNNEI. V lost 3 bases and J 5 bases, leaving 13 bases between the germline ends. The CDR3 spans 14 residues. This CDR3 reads CASSEGPGPETQYF. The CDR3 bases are TGTGCCAGCAGTGAGGGACCGGGGCCCGAGACCCAGTACTTC.

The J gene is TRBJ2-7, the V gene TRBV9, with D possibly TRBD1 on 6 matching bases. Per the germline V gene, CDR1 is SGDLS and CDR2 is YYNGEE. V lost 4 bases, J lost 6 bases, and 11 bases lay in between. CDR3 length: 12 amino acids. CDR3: CASSTQGGEQYF. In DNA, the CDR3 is TGTGCCAGCAGCACACAGGGTGGCGAGCAGTACTTC.

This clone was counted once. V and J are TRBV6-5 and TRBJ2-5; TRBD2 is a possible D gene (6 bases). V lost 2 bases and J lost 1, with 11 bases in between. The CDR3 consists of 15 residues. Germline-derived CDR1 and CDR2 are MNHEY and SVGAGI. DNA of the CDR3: TGTGCCAGCAGTTACGTAGTCGGGGGCCAAGAGACCCAGTACTTC. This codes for CASSYVVGGQETQYF.

The CDR3 reads CASSTRDGIKDTQYF. Written as DNA, the CDR3 is TGTGCCAGCAGCACAAGGGACGGGATAAAAGATACGCAGTATTTT. This chain joins TRBV11-3 and TRBJ2-3; perhaps D is TRBD1 or TRBD2 (5 bases each). The CDR3 has 15 residues. Deletions cut 5 bases from V and 5 bases from J, with 17 bases between. Per germline, CDR1 SGHNT and CDR2 YENEEA.

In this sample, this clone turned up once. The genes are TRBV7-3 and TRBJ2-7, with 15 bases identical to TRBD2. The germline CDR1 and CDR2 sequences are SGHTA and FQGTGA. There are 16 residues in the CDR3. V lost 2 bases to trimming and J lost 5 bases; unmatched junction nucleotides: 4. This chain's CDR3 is CASSLGLAGGKDEQYF. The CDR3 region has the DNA TGTGCCAGCAGCTTAGGACTAGCGGGAGGGAAAGACGAGCAGTACTTC.

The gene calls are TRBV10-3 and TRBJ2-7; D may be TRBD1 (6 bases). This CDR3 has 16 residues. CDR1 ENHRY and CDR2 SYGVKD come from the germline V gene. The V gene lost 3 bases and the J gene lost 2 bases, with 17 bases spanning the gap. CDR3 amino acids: CAISESLRTATYEQYF. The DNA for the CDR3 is TGTGCCATCAGTGAAAGTTTAAGGACAGCAACCTACGAGCAGTACTTC.

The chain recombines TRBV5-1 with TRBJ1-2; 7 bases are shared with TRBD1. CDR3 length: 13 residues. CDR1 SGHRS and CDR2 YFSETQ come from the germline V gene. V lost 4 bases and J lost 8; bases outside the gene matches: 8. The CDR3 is CASSSQGVEGYTF. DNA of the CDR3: TGCGCCAGCAGCAGCCAGGGGGTGGAGGGCTACACCTTC. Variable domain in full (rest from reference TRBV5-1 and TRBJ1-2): KAGVTQTPRYLIKTRGQQVTLSCSPISGHRSVSWYQQTPGQGLQFLFEYFSETQRNKGNFPGRFSGRQFSNSRSEMNVSTLELGDSALYLCASSSQGVEGYTFGSGTRLTVV.

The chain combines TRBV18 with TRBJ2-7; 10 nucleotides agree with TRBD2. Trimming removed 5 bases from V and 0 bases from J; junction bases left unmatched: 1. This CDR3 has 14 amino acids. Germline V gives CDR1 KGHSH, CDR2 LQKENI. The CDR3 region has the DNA TGTGCCAGCTCAATAGCGGGGGGCTCCTACGAGCAGTACTTC. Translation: CASSIAGGSYEQYF.

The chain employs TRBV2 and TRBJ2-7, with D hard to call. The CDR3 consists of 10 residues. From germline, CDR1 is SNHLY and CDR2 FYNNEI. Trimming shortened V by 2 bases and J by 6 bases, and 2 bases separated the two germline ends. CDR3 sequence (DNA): TGTGCCAGCAGTGAACCCGAGCAGTACTTC. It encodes CASSEPEQYF.

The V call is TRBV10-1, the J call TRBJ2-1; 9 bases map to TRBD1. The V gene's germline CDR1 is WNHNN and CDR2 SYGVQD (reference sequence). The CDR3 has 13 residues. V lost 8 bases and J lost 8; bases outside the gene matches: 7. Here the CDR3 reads CASSWDRVDEQFF. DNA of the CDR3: TGCGCCAGCTCTTGGGACAGGGTGGATGAGCAGTTCTTC.

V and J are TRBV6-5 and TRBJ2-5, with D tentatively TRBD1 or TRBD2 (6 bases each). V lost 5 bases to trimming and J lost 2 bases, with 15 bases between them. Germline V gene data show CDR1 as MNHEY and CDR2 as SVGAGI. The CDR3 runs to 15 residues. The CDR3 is CASSLVGGQQETQYF. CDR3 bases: TGTGCCAGCAGTCTGGTCGGGGGCCAGCAAGAGACCCAGTACTTC.

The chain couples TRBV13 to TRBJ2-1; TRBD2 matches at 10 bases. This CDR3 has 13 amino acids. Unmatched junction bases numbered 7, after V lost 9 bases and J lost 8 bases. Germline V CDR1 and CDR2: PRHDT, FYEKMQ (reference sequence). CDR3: CASAGTSADEQFF. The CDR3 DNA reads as TGTGCCAGTGCCGGGACTAGCGCCGATGAGCAGTTCTTC.

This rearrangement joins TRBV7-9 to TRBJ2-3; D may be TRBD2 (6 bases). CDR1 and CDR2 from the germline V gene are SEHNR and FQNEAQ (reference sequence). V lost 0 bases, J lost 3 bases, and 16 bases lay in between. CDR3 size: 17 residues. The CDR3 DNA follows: TGTGCCAGCAGCTTAGCGGGCGCGGACTATCATACAGATACGCAGTATTTT. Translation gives CASSLAGADYHTDTQYF. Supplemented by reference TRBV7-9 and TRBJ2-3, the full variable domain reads DTGVSQNPRHKITKRGQNVTFRCDPISEHNRLYWYRQTLGQGPEFLTYFQNEAQLEKSRLLSDRFSAERPKGSFSTLEIQRTEQGDSAMYLCASSLAGADYHTDTQYFGPGTRLTVL.

The CDR3 region has the DNA TGCGCCAGCAGCTTGGTGGGCCGCAAGGAGACCCAGTACTTC. Its translation: CASSLVGRKETQYF. The chain links TRBV5-1 to TRBJ2-5; unclear D gene. The CDR3 is 14 residues long. Trimming left V 0 bases short and J 5 bases short, with 11 bases between. Germline lookup yields CDR1 SGHRS and CDR2 YFSETQ.

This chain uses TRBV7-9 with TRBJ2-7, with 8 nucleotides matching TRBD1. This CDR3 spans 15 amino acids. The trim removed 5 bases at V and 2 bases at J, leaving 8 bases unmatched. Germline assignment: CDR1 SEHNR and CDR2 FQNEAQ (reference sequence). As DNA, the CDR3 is TGTGCCAGCAGCCATGACAGGGGCGGGCCCTACGAGCAGTACTTC. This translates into CASSHDRGGPYEQYF. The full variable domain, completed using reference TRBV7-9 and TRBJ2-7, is DTGVSQNPRHKITKRGQNVTFRCDPISEHNRLYWYRQTLGQGPEFLTYFQNEAQLEKSRLLSDRFSAERPKGSFSTLEIQRTEQGDSAMYLCASSHDRGGPYEQYFGPGTRLTVT.

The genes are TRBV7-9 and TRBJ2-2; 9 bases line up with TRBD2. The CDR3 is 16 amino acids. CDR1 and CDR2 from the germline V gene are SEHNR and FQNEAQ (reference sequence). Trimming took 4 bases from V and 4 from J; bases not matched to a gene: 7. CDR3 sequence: CASSSIAGETTGELFF. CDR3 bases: TGTGCCAGCAGCTCAATAGCGGGAGAGACCACCGGGGAGCTGTTTTTT.

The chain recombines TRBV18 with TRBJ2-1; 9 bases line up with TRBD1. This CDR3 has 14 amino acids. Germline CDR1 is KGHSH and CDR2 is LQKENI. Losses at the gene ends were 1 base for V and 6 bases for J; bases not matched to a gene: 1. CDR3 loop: CASSPLDRGNEQFF. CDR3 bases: TGTGCCAGCTCACCACTGGACAGGGGCAATGAGCAGTTCTTC.

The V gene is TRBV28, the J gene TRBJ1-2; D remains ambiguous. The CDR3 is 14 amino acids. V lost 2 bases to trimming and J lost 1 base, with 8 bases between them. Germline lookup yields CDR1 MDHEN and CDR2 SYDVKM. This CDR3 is CASSLRPINYGYTF. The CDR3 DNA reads TGTGCCAGCAGTTTACGACCGATTAACTATGGCTACACCTTC.

The CDR3 is CASSQDRATGTTEAFF. The CDR3 nucleotides read TGCGCCAGCAGCCAAGATCGAGCGACAGGGACAACTGAAGCTTTCTTT. The V and J genes are TRBV4-3 and TRBJ1-1, with TRBD1 matching 7 bases. Per the germline V gene, CDR1 is LGHNA and CDR2 is YSLEER. The junction had 9 bases not matched to a gene; V was cut back by 0 bases and J by 5 bases. The CDR3 has 16 amino acids.

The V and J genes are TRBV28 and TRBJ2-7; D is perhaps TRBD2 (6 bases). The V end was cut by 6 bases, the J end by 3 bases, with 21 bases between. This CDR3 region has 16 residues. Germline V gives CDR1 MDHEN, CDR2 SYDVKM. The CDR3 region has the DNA TGTGCCAGCAGCCCCGTGGAGGGCCGGAGGGACTACGAGCAGTACTTC. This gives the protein CASSPVEGRRDYEQYF.

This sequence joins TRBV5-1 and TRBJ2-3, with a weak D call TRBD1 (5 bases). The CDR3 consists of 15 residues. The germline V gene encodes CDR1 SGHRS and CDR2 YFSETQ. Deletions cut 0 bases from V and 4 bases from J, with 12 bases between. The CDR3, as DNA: TGCGCCAGCAGCTTGGTCGGCAGGGTACCAGATACGCAGTATTTT. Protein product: CASSLVGRVPDTQYF.

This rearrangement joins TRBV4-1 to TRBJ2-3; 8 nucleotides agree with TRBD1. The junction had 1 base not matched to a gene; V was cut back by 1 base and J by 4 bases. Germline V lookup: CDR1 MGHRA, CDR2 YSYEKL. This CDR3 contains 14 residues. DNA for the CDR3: TGCGCCAGCAGCCAAGGACAGGGGTCAGATACGCAGTATTTT. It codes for CASSQGQGSDTQYF.

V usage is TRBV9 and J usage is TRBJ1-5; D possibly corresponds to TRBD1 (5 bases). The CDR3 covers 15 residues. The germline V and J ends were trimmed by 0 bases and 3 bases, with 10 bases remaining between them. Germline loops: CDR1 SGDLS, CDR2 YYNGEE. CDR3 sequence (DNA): TGTGCCAGCAGCGTAGATGCAGGGTCCAATCAGCCCCAGCATTTT. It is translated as CASSVDAGSNQPQHF.